This T cell receptor (beta chain) was captured in a study of T cells after somatic rescue of genetic block. Trimming took 2 bases from V and 4 from J, leaving 12 bases between them. The germline gives CDR1 MNHNY, CDR2 SVGAGI (reference sequence). CDR3 length: 14 residues. Data came from immunoSEQ multiplex PCR; TCRdb stores just in-frame clones and leaves some out. The data show some 70,000 clones, with roughly 91% seen just once and roughly 2.8% held by the top ten. The sequenced sample consisted of peripheral blood mononuclear cells (PBMCs). The V gene is TRBV6-6, the J gene TRBJ2-7, with D possibly matching TRBD2 (5 bases). The receptor was isolated from a young man. The CDR3 protein is CASSYHLREYEQYF. CDR3 DNA sequence: TGTGCCAGCAGTTACCACCTCCGGGAATACGAGCAGTACTTC.